The clone carrying this T cell receptor (beta chain) was seen ten or more times. With 0 bases removed from V and 7 bases from J, the gap between germline ends came to 7 bases. The CDR3 consists of 12 residues. Germline V gene lookup returns CDR1 SGHRS and CDR2 YFSETQ. A second PCR of about 6 to 11 cycles used a sample-barcoded 5' primer and a J-beta primer mix. TCRdb fed the 5' RACE reads into MiXCR, producing one record per CDR3 protein. The data contain approximately 1,000,000 distinct CDR3 sequences, roughly two fifths of them singletons. These data belong to a study of blood T cells in healthy people across ages.

The material sequenced was blood. The chain uses TRBV5-1 and TRBJ1-1; possibly TRBD1 for D (5 bases). This TCR was sampled from a man aged 18 to 30 in good health. DNA for the CDR3: TGCGCCAGCAGCTTGGCGGGGGGTGAAGCTTTCTTT. This translates into CASSLAGGEAFF.